This is a list of T cell receptor beta chains from one sample in a study of blood T cell repertoires in COVID-19. The repertoire was sequenced with immunoSEQ multiplex PCR; TCRdb's copy has only in-frame clones and lacks some. The data show approximately 28,000 clones, with about two thirds seen just once and 20% to 25% held by the top ten. The sequencing sample was made of peripheral blood. The receptors come from a boy between 2 and 10 years old with active or convalescent COVID-19. Each CDR3 is given with its conserved first and last residue. Fields, in order: CDR3 DNA, CDR3 protein, V gene, clone size, J gene, D gene. D genes are given only for firm matches. Size values are once, few and many counts, or a class for expanded clones, and some rows have none.

CDR3 DNA: TGTGCCAGCAGTTTAGGCAACTCTGGGGCCAACGTCCTGACTTTC; CDR3 protein: CASSLGNSGANVLTF; V gene: TRBV28; clone size: NA; J gene: TRBJ2-6; D gene: NA
CDR3 DNA: TGTGCCAGCAGTTTATTGGGACAGATTTTGAATGAGCAGTTCTTC; CDR3 protein: CASSLLGQILNEQFF; V gene: TRBV27; clone size: NA; J gene: TRBJ2-1; D gene: TRBD1
CDR3 DNA: TGTGCCAGCAGCCAACCCGGACAGAAAGGATATGGCTACACCTTC; CDR3 protein: CASSQPGQKGYGYTF; V gene: TRBV11-2; clone size: NA; J gene: TRBJ1-2; D gene: NA
CDR3 DNA: TGTGCCAGTAGAAAAAGGACTAGCGGGGGAGATACGCAGTATTTT; CDR3 protein: CASRKRTSGGDTQYF; V gene: TRBV19; clone size: NA; J gene: TRBJ2-3; D gene: TRBD2
CDR3 DNA: TGCAGCGCCCGTGACAGGGTTGAATCCAATGAGCAGTTCTTC; CDR3 protein: CSARDRVESNEQFF; V gene: TRBV29-1; clone size: NA; J gene: TRBJ2-1; D gene: TRBD1
CDR3 DNA: TGCGCCAGCAGCAGCCGACTAGCGGGGGTCTCAGATACGCAGTATTTT; CDR3 protein: CASSSRLAGVSDTQYF; V gene: TRBV5-1; clone size: NA; J gene: TRBJ2-3; D gene: TRBD2
CDR3 DNA: TGTGCCAGCAGCCTGGGACAGGGGGCGCGGGACTATGGCTACACCTTC; CDR3 protein: CASSLGQGARDYGYTF; V gene: TRBV3-1/TRBV3-2; clone size: hyperexpanded; J gene: TRBJ1-2; D gene: TRBD1
CDR3 DNA: TGTGCCACCAGCAGAGATCTTTCCAGGGGACGCACCGGGGAGCTGTTTTTT; CDR3 protein: CATSRDLSRGRTGELFF; V gene: TRBV15; clone size: many; J gene: TRBJ2-2; D gene: NA
CDR3 DNA: TGTGCCAGCAGCCCCAGTCACGGACAGTTAGGAAACATTCAGTACTTC; CDR3 protein: CASSPSHGQLGNIQYF; V gene: TRBV7-8; clone size: NA; J gene: TRBJ2-4; D gene: NA
CDR3 DNA: TGTGCCAGCAGCACAAGAATAAGCTCCCGGGACAGTGAAAAACTGTTTTTT; CDR3 protein: CASSTRISSRDSEKLFF; V gene: TRBV28; clone size: few; J gene: TRBJ1-4; D gene: TRBD1
CDR3 DNA: TGTGCCAGCAGTTTATCCCAGTATGGCTACACCTTC; CDR3 protein: CASSLSQYGYTF; V gene: TRBV28; clone size: NA; J gene: TRBJ1-2; D gene: NA
CDR3 DNA: TGTGCCAGCAGTGTAGAGAAAAATAATGAGCAGTTCTTC; CDR3 protein: CASSVEKNNEQFF; V gene: TRBV2; clone size: NA; J gene: TRBJ2-1; D gene: NA
CDR3 DNA: TGTGCCAGCCGCACGACAGGGGGAGACTATGGCTACACCTTC; CDR3 protein: CASRTTGGDYGYTF; V gene: TRBV5-5; clone size: few; J gene: TRBJ1-2; D gene: TRBD1
CDR3 DNA: TGTGCCAGTAGTACCCGAACAGGGGGCGCGATGAACACTGAAGCTTTCTTT; CDR3 protein: CASSTRTGGAMNTEAFF; V gene: TRBV19; clone size: few; J gene: TRBJ1-1; D gene: TRBD1
CDR3 DNA: TGTGCCATTCAAAGACAGCTAAAATCCGAAGCTTTCTTT; CDR3 protein: CAIQRQLKSEAFF; V gene: TRBV12-3/TRBV12-4; clone size: NA; J gene: TRBJ1-1; D gene: NA
CDR3 DNA: TGTGCCAGCACCGGACAGGGGATATACAATGAGCAGTTCTTC; CDR3 protein: CASTGQGIYNEQFF; V gene: TRBV19; clone size: NA; J gene: TRBJ2-1; D gene: TRBD1
CDR3 DNA: TGTGCCAGCAGTTTCGGTGGGAACACTGAAGCTTTCTTT; CDR3 protein: CASSFGGNTEAFF; V gene: TRBV12-3/TRBV12-4; clone size: NA; J gene: TRBJ1-1; D gene: NA
CDR3 DNA: TGTGCCAGCACTACACTGTTTAACAGGGACGGAAACACCATATATTTT; CDR3 protein: CASTTLFNRDGNTIYF; V gene: TRBV5-6; clone size: NA; J gene: TRBJ1-3; D gene: NA
CDR3 DNA: TGTGCCAGCAGCTTCGGGGCGGCGGGAGGTAATGAGCAGTTCTTC; CDR3 protein: CASSFGAAGGNEQFF; V gene: TRBV5-5; clone size: few; J gene: TRBJ2-1; D gene: TRBD2
CDR3 DNA: TGTGCCAGCAGCTTAGGCAACAGGTTGGACTCACCCCTCCACTTT; CDR3 protein: CASSLGNRLDSPLHF; V gene: TRBV7-2; clone size: once; J gene: TRBJ1-6; D gene: NA
CDR3 DNA: TGTGCCAGCAGTGACACGGACAGGGAACAGGTTGATGGCTACACCTTC; CDR3 protein: CASSDTDREQVDGYTF; V gene: TRBV6-4; clone size: once; J gene: TRBJ1-2; D gene: TRBD1
CDR3 DNA: TGTGCCAGCAGCTTTATTAGAGGACTAGCGGGGGGTTTGACAGATACGCAGTATTTT; CDR3 protein: CASSFIRGLAGGLTDTQYF; V gene: TRBV11-2; clone size: few; J gene: TRBJ2-3; D gene: TRBD2
CDR3 DNA: TGTGCCTGGAGTACCCAGGGGCGCGGTGGGGCCAACGTCCTGACTTTC; CDR3 protein: CAWSTQGRGGANVLTF; V gene: TRBV30; clone size: NA; J gene: TRBJ2-6; D gene: NA
CDR3 DNA: TGTGCCTCAGGGCAGGATTCACCCCTCCACTTT; CDR3 protein: CASGQDSPLHF; V gene: TRBV27; clone size: NA; J gene: TRBJ1-6; D gene: NA
CDR3 DNA: TGTGCCAGCTCACCACCAAAGGCTAGGCGCCCCGTCGGCTACAATGAGCAGTTCTTC; CDR3 protein: CASSPPKARRPVGYNEQFF; V gene: TRBV18; clone size: once; J gene: TRBJ2-1; D gene: NA
CDR3 DNA: TGTGCCAGCATTGCGACAGGCACTTCAGATACGCAGTATTTT; CDR3 protein: CASIATGTSDTQYF; V gene: TRBV6-5; clone size: NA; J gene: TRBJ2-3; D gene: NA
CDR3 DNA: TGTGCCAGCAGCCTTGGTAGCGGGGGTCCAACGGAGCAGTTCTTC; CDR3 protein: CASSLGSGGPTEQFF; V gene: TRBV14; clone size: NA; J gene: TRBJ2-1; D gene: TRBD2
CDR3 DNA: NA; CDR3 protein: CASSHPPGSCFF; V gene: TRBV3-1/TRBV3-2; clone size: few; J gene: TRBJ2-2; D gene: NA
CDR3 DNA: TGCGCCAGCAGCCCACGGACAGGGGGCAGAGGCACTGAAGCTTTCTTT; CDR3 protein: CASSPRTGGRGTEAFF; V gene: TRBV5-1; clone size: NA; J gene: TRBJ1-1; D gene: TRBD1
CDR3 DNA: TGTGCCAGCAGTGTTCCTGATTTAGCAATTCAGTACTTC; CDR3 protein: CASSVPDLAIQYF; V gene: TRBV2; clone size: NA; J gene: TRBJ2-4; D gene: NA
CDR3 DNA: TGTGCCAGCAACTACGGTTATACGCAGTATTTT; CDR3 protein: CASNYGYTQYF; V gene: TRBV11-2; clone size: NA; J gene: TRBJ2-3; D gene: NA